The rows below give T cell receptor beta chains drawn from one sample of a study of technical replicates of blood from a handful of donors. The method was immunoSEQ multiplex PCR; TCRdb's version includes in-frame clones alone and lacks a portion of them. This table holds about 80,000 clones, almost 98% found once. The sequenced material came from T cells isolated from PBMCs. Source of these receptors: a human donor in good health. Both conserved end residues are trimmed from each CDR3.

12	TRBV7-2	TRBJ2-3	ASSSRLAADTQY
11	TRBV6-1	TRBJ2-5	ASRIAGEETQY
10	TRBV7-6	TRBJ1-4	ASSLTGEKLF
13	TRBV27	TRBJ1-5	ASSGTEKGNQPQH
12	TRBV5-1	TRBJ2-3	ASSFGQGTDTQY
21	TRBV28	TRBJ2-1	ASSCRLAGSLLVRRKSYNEQF
12	TRBV19	TRBJ1-5	ASSPDRPITPQH
16	TRBV4-1	TRBJ2-3	ASSLNSDSGRRTDTQY
10	TRBV27	TRBJ2-3	ASSLRTDTQY
12	TRBV5-1	TRBJ2-3	ASSRGGGTDTQY
10	TRBV6-5	TRBJ1-1	ASSLRGTEAF
14	TRBV10-3	TRBJ2-3	ATLAAHSLSTDTQY
18	TRBV9	TRBJ2-3	ASSRKNPGALQIGTDTQY
12	TRBV2	TRBJ2-7	ASSYGSPSYEQY
16	TRBV6-1	TRBJ1-5	ASSEIGSGVYSNQPQH
13	TRBV14	TRBJ1-5	ASSQDTGGGQPQH
11	TRBV18	TRBJ2-1	ASSPMPSREQF
13	TRBV7-9	TRBJ2-1	ASSARDSRYNEQF
12	TRBV30	TRBJ2-3	AWSSWGLSDTQY
11	TRBV6-5	TRBJ2-5	ASSYAGRETQY
11	TRBV18	TRBJ1-5	ASSREMLQPQH
16	TRBV11-3	TRBJ1-1	ASSLEVWGTGMNTEAF
11	TRBV6-6	TRBJ1-2	ASSMDRNYGYT
14	TRBV4-1	TRBJ1-5	ASSQPSGGLNQPQH
13	TRBV5-1	TRBJ1-1	ASSPTVSSNTEAF
11	TRBV11-2	TRBJ2-3	ASSPPVLDTQY
10	TRBV7-9	TRBJ2-7	ASSFAQNEQY